This record looks at one TCR beta chain sequence and its context. The CDR3 contains 11 residues. The germline CDR1 and CDR2 sequences are DFQATT and SNEGSKA (reference sequence). Trimming shortened V by 0 bases and J by 6 bases, and 6 bases separated the two germline ends. The treatment denotes: 15 Gy SBRT to primary tumor, nephrectomy 4 weeks later. Some clones are missing from TCRdb's copy, which holds only in-frame ones; the method was immunoSEQ multiplex PCR. The top ten clones hold roughly 17% of a sample with about 20,000 clones, 40% to 55% of them seen once. The sample comes from a study of radiation and T cells in renal cell carcinoma.

This chain connects TRBV20-1 to TRBJ2-7; D remains unclear. Source: tumor tissue, taken from a patient whose treatment included radiotherapy and nephrectomy. The clonotype comes from a woman in her 50s with renal cell carcinoma. Here the CDR3 DNA reads TGCAGTGCTAGAGATGTTGGCGAGCAGTACTTC. Residues: CSARDVGEQYF.